The clone carrying this T cell receptor beta chain was counted ten times or more. Its target is not known. There are 14 residues in the CDR3. Germline CDR1 SEHNR, CDR2 FQNEAQ (reference sequence). V was pared by 1 base and J by 7 bases, with 10 bases between. Preparation of the TCRbeta library involved a method that used unique molecular identifiers. TCRdb re-analysed the PCR reads in MiXCR, keeping a single row per CDR3 protein. The sample comprises approximately 300,000 distinct CDR3 sequences, approximately 10% of which are singletons, and 20% to 30% rests with the top ten. This record comes from a study of T-cell reconstitution after alpha-beta-depleted transplantation in children. Study-wide results and limits: In patients about two months after transplant, alpha-beta T cells reportedly arose from several hundred expanded graft clones.

The sequence was collected from a male patient aged 2 to 10 who had a stem cell transplant for chronic granulomatous disease, so the T cells may come from the graft donor. This sequence joins TRBV7-9 and TRBJ2-2, with D unclear. Sequenced here: peripheral blood, sampled 180 days after TCRalphabeta/CD19-depleted stem cell transplant. CDR3 amino acids: CASSLVGQLGELFF. Here the CDR3 DNA reads TGTGCCAGCAGCTTAGTCGGTCAGCTCGGGGAGCTGTTTTTT.